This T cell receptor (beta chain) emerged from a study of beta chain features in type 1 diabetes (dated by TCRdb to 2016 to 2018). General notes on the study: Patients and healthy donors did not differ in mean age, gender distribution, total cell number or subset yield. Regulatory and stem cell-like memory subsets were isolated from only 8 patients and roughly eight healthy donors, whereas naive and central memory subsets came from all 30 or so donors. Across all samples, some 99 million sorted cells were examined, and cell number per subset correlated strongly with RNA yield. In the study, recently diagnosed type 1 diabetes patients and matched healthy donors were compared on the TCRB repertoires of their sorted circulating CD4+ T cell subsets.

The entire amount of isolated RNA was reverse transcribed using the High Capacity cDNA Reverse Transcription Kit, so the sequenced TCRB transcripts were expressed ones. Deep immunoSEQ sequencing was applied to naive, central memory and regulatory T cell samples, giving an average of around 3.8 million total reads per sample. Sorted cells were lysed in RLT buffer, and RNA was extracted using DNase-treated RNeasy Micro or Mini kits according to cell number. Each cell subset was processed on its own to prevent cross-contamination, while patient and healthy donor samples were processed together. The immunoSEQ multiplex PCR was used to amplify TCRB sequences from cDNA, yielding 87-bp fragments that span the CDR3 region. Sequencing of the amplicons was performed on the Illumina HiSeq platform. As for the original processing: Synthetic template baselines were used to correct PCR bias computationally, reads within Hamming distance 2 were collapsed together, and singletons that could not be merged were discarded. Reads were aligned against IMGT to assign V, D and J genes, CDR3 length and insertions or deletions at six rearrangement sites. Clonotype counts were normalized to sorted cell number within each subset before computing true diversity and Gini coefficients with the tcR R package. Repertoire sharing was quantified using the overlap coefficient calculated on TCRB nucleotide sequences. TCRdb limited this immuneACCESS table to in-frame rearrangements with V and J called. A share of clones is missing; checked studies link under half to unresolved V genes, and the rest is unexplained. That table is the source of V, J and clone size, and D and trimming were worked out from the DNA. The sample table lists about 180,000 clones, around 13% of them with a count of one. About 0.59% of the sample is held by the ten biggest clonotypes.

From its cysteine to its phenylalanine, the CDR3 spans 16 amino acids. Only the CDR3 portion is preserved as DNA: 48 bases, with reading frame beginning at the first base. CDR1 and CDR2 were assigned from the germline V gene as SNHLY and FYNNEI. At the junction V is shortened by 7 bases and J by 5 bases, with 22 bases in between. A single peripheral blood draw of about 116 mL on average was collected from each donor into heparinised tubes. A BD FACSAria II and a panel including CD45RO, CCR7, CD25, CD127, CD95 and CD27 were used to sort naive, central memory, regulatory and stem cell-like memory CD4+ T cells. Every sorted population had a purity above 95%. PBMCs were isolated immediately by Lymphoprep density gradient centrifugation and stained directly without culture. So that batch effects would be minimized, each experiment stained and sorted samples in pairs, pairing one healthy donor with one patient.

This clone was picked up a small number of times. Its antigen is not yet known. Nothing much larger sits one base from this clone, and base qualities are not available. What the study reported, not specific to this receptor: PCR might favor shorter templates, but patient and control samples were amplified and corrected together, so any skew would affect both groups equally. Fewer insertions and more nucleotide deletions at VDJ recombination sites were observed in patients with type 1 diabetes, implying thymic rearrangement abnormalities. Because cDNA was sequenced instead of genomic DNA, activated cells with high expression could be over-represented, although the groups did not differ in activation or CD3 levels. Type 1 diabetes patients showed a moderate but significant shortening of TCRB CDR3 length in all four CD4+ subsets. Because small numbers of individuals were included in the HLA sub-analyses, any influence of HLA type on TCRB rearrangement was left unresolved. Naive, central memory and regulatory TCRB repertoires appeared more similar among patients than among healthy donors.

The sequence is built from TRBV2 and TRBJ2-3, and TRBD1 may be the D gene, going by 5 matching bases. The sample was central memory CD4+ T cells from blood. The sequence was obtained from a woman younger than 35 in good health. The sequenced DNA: TGTGCCAGCAAACTCGCGGCGGTAGGGGCCCGAGATACGCAGTATTTT. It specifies CASKLAAVGARDTQYF.